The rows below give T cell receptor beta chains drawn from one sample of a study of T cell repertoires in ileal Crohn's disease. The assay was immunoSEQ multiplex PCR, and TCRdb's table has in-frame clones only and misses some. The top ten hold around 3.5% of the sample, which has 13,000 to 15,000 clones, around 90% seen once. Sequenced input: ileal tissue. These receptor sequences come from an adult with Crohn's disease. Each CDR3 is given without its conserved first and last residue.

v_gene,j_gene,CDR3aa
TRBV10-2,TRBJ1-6,ASSGRAGGNSPLH
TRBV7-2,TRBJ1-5,ASSTTGYSNQPQH
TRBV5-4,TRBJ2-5,ASSPPGGVFQETQY
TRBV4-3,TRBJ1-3,ASSPTGQSSGNTIY
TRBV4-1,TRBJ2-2,ASSQASDDTGELF
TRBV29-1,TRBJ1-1,SVEQGLSYEAF
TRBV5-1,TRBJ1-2,ASSPTGQGFGGYT
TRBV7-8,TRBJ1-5,ASRAGQGSNQPQH
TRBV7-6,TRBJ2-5,ASSHGQGWETQY
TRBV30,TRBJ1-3,AWSPDSISGNTIY
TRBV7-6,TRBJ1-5,ASSLDAGQPQH
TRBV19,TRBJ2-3,ASRPAGRTDTQY
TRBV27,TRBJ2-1,ASSLSSMLTEQF
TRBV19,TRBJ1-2,ASRDRATGYT
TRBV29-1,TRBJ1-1,SVVGQLNTEAF
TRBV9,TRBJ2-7,ASSVASGGAYEQY
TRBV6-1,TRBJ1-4,ASSEAARANEKLF
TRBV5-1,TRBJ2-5,ASIMSGSPKETQY
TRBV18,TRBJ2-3,ASSGLRGQTDTQY
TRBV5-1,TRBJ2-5,ASSTTPGQGETQY
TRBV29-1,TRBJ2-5,SVARTAILQETQY
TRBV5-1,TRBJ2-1,ASSLSRWEQF
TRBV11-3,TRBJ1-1,ASSPNGAVEAF